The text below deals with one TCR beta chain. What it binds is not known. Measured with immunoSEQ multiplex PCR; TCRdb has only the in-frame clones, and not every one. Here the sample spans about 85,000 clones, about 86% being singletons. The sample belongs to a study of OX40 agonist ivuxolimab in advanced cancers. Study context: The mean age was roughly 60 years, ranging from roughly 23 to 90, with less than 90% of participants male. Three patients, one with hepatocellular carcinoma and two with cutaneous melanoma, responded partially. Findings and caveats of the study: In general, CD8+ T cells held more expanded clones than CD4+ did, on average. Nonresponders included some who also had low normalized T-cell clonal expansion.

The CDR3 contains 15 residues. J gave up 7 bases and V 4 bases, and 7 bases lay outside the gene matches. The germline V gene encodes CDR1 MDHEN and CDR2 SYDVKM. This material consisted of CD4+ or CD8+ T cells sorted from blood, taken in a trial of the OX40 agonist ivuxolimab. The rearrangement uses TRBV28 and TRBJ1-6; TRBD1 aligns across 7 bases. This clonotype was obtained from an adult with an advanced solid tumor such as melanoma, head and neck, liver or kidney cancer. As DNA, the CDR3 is TGTGCCAGCAGTTCCGCGACAGGGCCCAATTCACCCCTCCACTTT. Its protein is CASSSATGPNSPLHF.